These 28 T cell receptor beta chains share one sample of origin, sequenced in a study of cytomegalovirus exposure and HLA in healthy donors. Researchers ran the PCR with 60 Vbeta and 13 Jbeta primers. Sequencing was performed with immunoSEQ multiplex PCR; in TCRdb, only in-frame clones are kept and a portion is missing. The sample has 130,000 to 150,000 clones, around 73% seen once. Sequencing was performed on PBMCs. The receptor set was obtained from a female donor in good health and CMV-seronegative.

This chain links TRBV7-8 with TRBJ2-1; 12 nucleotides line up with TRBD2. Germline V gene lookup returns CDR1 SGHVS and CDR2 FQNEAQ. V shed 5 bases, J shed 4 bases, and the junction held 12 bases outside the gene matches. The length of the CDR3 is 18 residues. CDR3 coding DNA: TGTGCCAGCAGCCCTGTTGGGACTAGCGGGCGAGGATACAATGAGCAGTTCTTC. This gives the protein CASSPVGTSGRGYNEQFF.

The chain links TRBV30 to TRBJ1-1; D perhaps matches TRBD1 (6 bases). This CDR3 has 13 amino acids. The germline V gene has CDR1 GTSNPN and CDR2 SVGIG (reference sequence). The V end was cut by 2 bases, the J end by 5 bases, with 12 bases between. The CDR3 protein is CAWSIGQGTEAFF. The CDR3 DNA follows: TGTGCCTGGAGTATAGGTCAGGGGACTGAAGCTTTCTTT.

V gene TRBV28 combines with J gene TRBJ1-2; TRBD1 agrees at 8 bases. Germline assignment: CDR1 MDHEN and CDR2 SYDVKM. CDR3 length equals 16 residues. Trimming cost V 5 bases and J 4 bases; bases outside gene matches: 12. This CDR3 reads CASSPATGVWGYGYTF. The DNA for the CDR3 is TGTGCCAGCAGTCCGGCGACAGGGGTGTGGGGCTATGGCTACACCTTC.

This clone was observed a handful of times. The chain combines TRBV19 with TRBJ2-2, with D possibly TRBD2 on 6 matching bases. Germline CDR1 and CDR2: LNHDA and SQIVND (reference sequence). The CDR3 extends over 14 amino acids. The V gene lost 1 base and the J gene lost 5 bases, with 8 bases spanning the gap. CDR3 region: CASSIVSGTGELFF. The CDR3 nucleotides read TGTGCCAGTAGTATAGTGAGCGGGACCGGGGAGCTGTTTTTT. Full variable domain (outside the CDR3, taken from reference TRBV19 and TRBJ2-2): DGGITQSPKYLFRKEGQNVTLSCEQNLNHDAMYWYRQDPGQGLRLIYYSQIVNDFQKGDIAEGYSVSREKKESFPLTVTSAQKNPTAFYLCASSIVSGTGELFFGEGSRLTVL.

V is TRBV29-1 and J is TRBJ1-2; 7 bases align to TRBD1. Germline lookup yields CDR1 SQVTM and CDR2 ANQGSEA. The junction had 12 bases not matched to a gene; V was cut back by 6 bases and J by 5 bases. The CDR3 runs to 14 residues. CDR3 sequence: CSVPGTVEIYGYTF. The CDR3 coding sequence is TGCAGCGTGCCCGGGACAGTGGAGATTTATGGCTACACCTTC.

The table lists this clone with a count of one. The genes are TRBV4-2 and TRBJ2-2; a weak D match, TRBD2 (5 bases). This CDR3 contains 15 residues. CDR1 is LGHNA, CDR2 YNFKEQ, per germline. With 2 bases removed from V and 4 bases from J, the gap between germline ends came to 11 bases. This CDR3 is CASSQYEGVTGELFF. DNA for the CDR3: TGTGCCAGCAGCCAATATGAGGGAGTCACCGGGGAGCTGTTTTTT.

The chain uses TRBV6-1 and TRBJ2-7; 8 bases are shared with TRBD1. The CDR3 is made up of 13 amino acids. Germline CDR1 reads MNHNS; CDR2 reads SASEGT. The J segment lost 3 bases and the V segment lost 5 bases, leaving 3 bases of the junction unmatched. CDR3 residues: CASSRQGNYEQYF. The CDR3 DNA reads TGTGCCAGCAGTCGACAGGGGAACTACGAGCAGTACTTC.

This sequence joins TRBV6-5 and TRBJ1-5; possible D gene TRBD1, 5 bases. V dropped 0 bases and J dropped 0 bases, with 9 bases sitting between them. Germline V gives CDR1 MNHEY, CDR2 SVGAGI. CDR3 length equals 16 residues. CDR3 in DNA: TGTGCCAGCAGTTACTCGGGGGGGAATAGCAATCAGCCCCAGCATTTT. Encoded protein: CASSYSGGNSNQPQHF.

The rearrangement uses TRBV7-8 and TRBJ1-6; 8 nucleotides match TRBD1. Germline CDR1 and CDR2: SGHVS and FQNEAQ. V was clipped by 2 bases and J by 10 bases; unmatched bases: 13. The CDR3 spans 17 residues. The CDR3 nucleotides read TGTGCCAGCAGCTTACACATAGAGGCAGGGGGCTTATCACCCCTCCACTTT. It specifies CASSLHIEAGGLSPLHF.

V gene TRBV7-9 combines with J gene TRBJ2-3; D gene unclear. V shed 0 bases and J shed 2 bases, with 6 bases lying between them. Germline CDR1 reads SEHNR; CDR2 reads FQNEAQ (reference sequence). This CDR3 has 14 amino acids. The CDR3, as DNA: TGTGCCAGCAGCTTAGCGGCTCCCACAGATACGCAGTATTTT. Protein product: CASSLAAPTDTQYF.

To note about this clone: Relative to the germline gene, one junction end is altered; a read error may explain this. Other DNA sequences of this sample code for an identical CDR3. The CDR3, as DNA: TGTGCCAGCAGTGCCCTGACAGGGGCCAACGTCCTGACTTTT. This codes for CASSALTGANVLTF. The gene calls are TRBV6-1 and TRBJ2-6; 8 nucleotides line up with TRBD1. The CDR3 has 14 amino acids. The V gene's germline CDR1 is MNHNS and CDR2 SASEGT.

Written as DNA, the CDR3 is TGTGCCAGCAGCTTAGATGGCCTAGACAATCAGCCCCAGCATTTT. Amino acid sequence: CASSLDGLDNQPQHF. The chain employs TRBV7-2 and TRBJ1-5; D gene unclear. This CDR3 comprises 15 residues. Germline lookup yields CDR1 SGHTA and CDR2 FQGNSA. V was clipped by 1 base and J by 3 bases, with 10 bases between them.

J is TRBJ1-3 and V is TRBV6-1, with a tentative D call TRBD1 (6 bases). Germline assignment: CDR1 MNHNS and CDR2 SASEGT. V was pared by 4 bases and J by 3 bases, with 10 bases between. The CDR3 loop spans 14 amino acids. The CDR3 region has the DNA TGTGCCAGCAGTGGGACAGTTTATGGAAACACCATATATTTT. Translating gives CASSGTVYGNTIYF.

The count of this clone is one. CDR3 in amino acids: CASSYSRSGQVVFSNQPQHF. DNA for the CDR3: TGTGCCAGCAGCTATTCCCGGTCGGGACAGGTAGTGTTTAGCAATCAGCCCCAGCATTTT. V gene TRBV28 combines with J gene TRBJ1-5; TRBD1 matches 8 bases. Trimming took 6 bases from V and 0 from J; bases not matched to a gene: 19. CDR3 size: 20 residues. Germline V CDR1 and CDR2: MDHEN, SYDVKM.

This clone turned up a few times. This same CDR3 is encoded by further DNA sequences in the sample. The chain combines TRBV7-2 with TRBJ1-4, with unresolved D. This CDR3 comprises 14 residues. The germline CDR1 and CDR2 sequences are SGHTA and FQGNSA. The germline V and J ends were trimmed by 1 base and 2 bases, with 5 bases remaining between them. CDR3 in DNA: TGTGCCAGCAGCTTAGGTGGCACTAATGAAAAACTGTTTTTT. It specifies CASSLGGTNEKLFF.

The rearrangement uses TRBV25-1 and TRBJ1-6; no clear D. This CDR3 region has 16 residues. The V gene's germline CDR1 is MGHDK and CDR2 SYGVNS. The V and J ends lost 0 bases and 0 bases respectively, with 6 bases between them. The CDR3 nucleotides are TGTGCCAGCAGTGAATACGGTGTCTCCTATAATTCACCCCTCCACTTT. It yields the protein CASSEYGVSYNSPLHF.

This chain uses TRBV9 with TRBJ1-2, with 8 bases aligning to TRBD1. Germline V gene sequence: CDR1 SGDLS, CDR2 YYNGEE. The CDR3 sequence is 14 residues long. J gave up 4 bases and V 6 bases, and 8 bases lay outside the gene matches. The CDR3 spells CASNIGTGSYGYTF. The CDR3 DNA follows: TGTGCCAGCAACATTGGGACAGGAAGCTATGGCTACACCTTC.

This chain joins TRBV30 and TRBJ1-5, with D unclear. Germline V gene data show CDR1 as GTSNPN and CDR2 as SVGIG (reference sequence). V lost 0 bases and J 1 base, leaving 4 bases between the germline ends. The CDR3 runs to 13 residues. The CDR3 DNA sequence: TGTGCCTGGAGTGTGGGCAGCAATCAGCCCCAGCATTTT. This encodes CAWSVGSNQPQHF.

This clone was detected only once. V gene TRBV30 combines with J gene TRBJ2-2; 13 bases map to TRBD2. This CDR3 is 16 amino acids long. J gave up 4 bases and V 0 bases, and 2 bases lay outside the gene matches. The germline V gene encodes CDR1 GTSNPN and CDR2 SVGIG (reference sequence). The CDR3, as DNA: TGTGCCTGGAGTGTAGGGACTAGCGGGGTCACCGGGGAGCTGTTTTTT. It is translated as CAWSVGTSGVTGELFF.

The chain has TRBV9 and TRBJ1-4, with a weak D call TRBD1 (6 bases). The CDR3 spans 16 residues. V was cut by 3 bases and J by 12 bases, with 24 bases left in between. Per germline, CDR1 SGDLS and CDR2 YYNGEE. CDR3 coding DNA: TGTGCCAGCAGCGGGGGGGGCCGGGACGGGGATGGGGAACTGTTTTTT. It is translated as CASSGGGRDGDGELFF. Looking up the rest from reference TRBV9 and TRBJ1-4 gives the full variable domain: DSGVTQTPKHLITATGQRVTLRCSPRSGDLSVYWYQQSLDQGLQFLIQYYNGEERAKGNILERFSAQQFPDLHSELNLSSLELGDSALYFCASSGGGRDGDGELFFGSGTQLSVL.

This chain connects TRBV5-1 to TRBJ2-5; weak D call: TRBD1 (6 bases). The CDR3 covers 18 residues. The V gene's germline CDR1 is SGHRS and CDR2 YFSETQ. Trimming removed 3 bases at V and 2 bases at J, with 23 bases between. CDR3 in DNA: TGCGCCAGCAGCTGGGCGACGACAGGCAGGGTCTCTCAAGAGACCCAGTACTTC. It codes for CASSWATTGRVSQETQYF.

This clone appeared a few times. This chain connects TRBV28 to TRBJ1-4; TRBD1 might be the D (5 bases). V gave up 4 bases and J gave up 0 bases, with 18 bases separating them. The CDR3 has 18 amino acids. From germline, CDR1 is MDHEN and CDR2 SYDVKM. The CDR3 DNA reads TGTGCCAGCAGTTCCGTCCCCTTCACAGGCGCAACTAATGAAAAACTGTTTTTT. Protein product: CASSSVPFTGATNEKLFF.

The chain uses TRBV6-1 and TRBJ2-3; TRBD1 matches 7 bases. The germline V gene has CDR1 MNHNS and CDR2 SASEGT. CDR3 length equals 15 residues. The junction had 8 bases not matched to a gene; V was cut back by 7 bases and J by 1 base. CDR3 DNA: TGTGCCAGCATCTTACAGGGGCGTCGCACAGATACGCAGTATTTT. Translated, it gives CASILQGRRTDTQYF.

The CDR3 sequence: CASTTQGANTGELFF. Written as DNA, the CDR3 is TGTGCCAGCACCACCCAGGGGGCAAATACCGGGGAGCTGTTTTTT. The chain joins TRBV5-4 to TRBJ2-2; 8 nucleotides agree with TRBD1. The CDR3 covers 15 residues. J gave up 5 bases and V 6 bases, and 9 bases lay outside the gene matches. Germline CDR1 SGHNT, CDR2 YYREEE (reference sequence).

The CDR3 loop reads CASSAGQGTNQPQHF. Here the CDR3 DNA reads TGTGCCAGCAGCGCAGGACAGGGTACCAATCAGCCCCAGCATTTT. V and J are TRBV9 and TRBJ1-5; 8 bases are a match to TRBD1. The ends lost 3 bases at V and 3 bases at J; junction bases unmatched: 5. Germline CDR1 is SGDLS and CDR2 is YYNGEE. This CDR3 has 15 residues.

This rearrangement joins TRBV25-1 to TRBJ2-5, with a possible D match to TRBD2 (6 bases). The V end lost 5 bases, the J end lost 0 bases, and 19 bases lay between the germline ends. This CDR3 is built from 17 residues. Per germline, CDR1 MGHDK and CDR2 SYGVNS. The CDR3 reads CASSSRRGESYQETQYF. CDR3 coding DNA: TGTGCCAGCAGTTCGAGGAGGGGCGAGAGTTACCAAGAGACCCAGTACTTC.

In this sample, this clone turned up a few times. This rearrangement joins TRBV4-3 to TRBJ1-6; 7 positions match TRBD1. With 3 bases clipped from V and 7 bases from J, the junction kept 15 bases outside the gene matches. This CDR3 contains 18 residues. Germline values: CDR1 LGHNA, CDR2 YSLEER. CDR3 DNA sequence: TGCGCCAGCAGCCACCACCTCCCCACCGGGACAGTGAATTCACCCCTCCACTTT. It specifies CASSHHLPTGTVNSPLHF.

CDR3 sequence reads: CASSSRTGRKSPLHF. In DNA, the CDR3 is TGTGCCAGTAGTTCCCGGACAGGGCGAAAATCACCCCTCCACTTT. The rearrangement joins TRBV19 to TRBJ1-6, with 8 nucleotides matching TRBD1. CDR3 length: 15 residues. After removal of 5 bases from V and 10 bases from J, the junction contained 10 bases not matched to a gene. Per germline, CDR1 LNHDA and CDR2 SQIVND (reference sequence). Based on the CDR3 plus reference TRBV19 and TRBJ1-6, the full variable domain is DGGITQSPKYLFRKEGQNVTLSCEQNLNHDAMYWYRQDPGQGLRLIYYSQIVNDFQKGDIAEGYSVSREKKESFPLTVTSAQKNPTAFYLCASSSRTGRKSPLHFGNGTRLTVT.